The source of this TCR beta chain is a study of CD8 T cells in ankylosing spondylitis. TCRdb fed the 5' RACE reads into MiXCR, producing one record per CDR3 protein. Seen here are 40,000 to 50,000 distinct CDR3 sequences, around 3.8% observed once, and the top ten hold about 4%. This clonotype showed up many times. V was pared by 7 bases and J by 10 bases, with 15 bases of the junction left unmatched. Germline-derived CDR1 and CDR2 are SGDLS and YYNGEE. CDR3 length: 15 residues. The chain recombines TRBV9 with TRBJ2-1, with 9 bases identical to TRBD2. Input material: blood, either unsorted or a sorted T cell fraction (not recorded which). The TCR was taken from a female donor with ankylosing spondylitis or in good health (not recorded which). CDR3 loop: CASAPNLAGIGEQFF. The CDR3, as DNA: TGTGCCAGCGCCCCTAACCTAGCGGGGATTGGGGAGCAGTTCTTC.